This paragraph covers one T cell receptor (beta chain) sequence. This clonotype appeared many times. Its specific antigen is unknown. No qualities accompany the bases; no much larger clone lies one base away. This record comes from a study of T cells in Graves' hyperthyroidism and ophthalmopathy (dated by TCRdb to the late 2010s). Context from the whole study: Peripheral blood samples were taken at the time of initial diagnosis, prior to any treatment. In addition, the study compared T-cell repertoires in thyroid tissue and in blood from six Graves' hyperthyroidism patients. A discovery cohort of about 95 patients, 43 with Graves' ophthalmopathy and about 58 with stable Graves' hyperthyroidism, was used to find distinguishing TCR V-J signatures. After blood sampling, hyperthyroidism patients were treated with methimazole at a starting dose of 30 mg daily, and ophthalmopathy patients were treated with high-dose intravenous methylprednisolone. Prospective prediction of ophthalmopathy was tested in an independent validation cohort consisting of some 19 hyperthyroidism patients and approximately 16 patients who later progressed to ophthalmopathy. The paper describes TCR Vbeta CDR3 sequencing of some 130 peripheral blood samples, made up of 43 ophthalmopathy patients, more than 70 hyperthyroidism patients and about 17 progressor patients. The 100 discovery patients were randomly split 7:3 into training and test sets. Overall results and qualifications from the work: In validation, the model predicted progression to ophthalmopathy a median of 6.5 months before onset, with roughly 68% sensitivity and roughly 72% specificity. Most expanded thyroid clonotypes (frequency above 0.001) were also detected in blood, a finding suggesting that blood repertoires may reflect thyroid immune responses. No statistical method was used to fix the sample size in advance, and group allocation was not hidden from the investigators. In cross-validation, a model built on a 13 V-J signature told ophthalmopathy apart from stable hyperthyroidism with 85% to 90% sensitivity and 81% to 82% specificity, and in testing the same model reached 80%/75%.

Hyperthyroidism patients were aged 18 to 65 years and newly diagnosed, with disease duration of less than 2 months. Patients with uncontrolled infections, other autoimmune diseases, pregnancy or lactation were excluded. Clinical symptoms, serum thyroxine and TRAb, thyroid ultrasound, and orbital computed tomography formed the basis for the diagnoses. For progressor patients, blood was drawn at the first diagnosis of hyperthyroidism, before any ophthalmopathy symptoms had appeared. Ficoll-Paque density gradient centrifugation was used to isolate PBMCs from around 9.1 ml of fresh peripheral blood. Progressor patients were initially diagnosed with Graves' hyperthyroidism and developed ophthalmopathy during follow-up. Trizol reagent was used to extract total RNA, and RNA quality was then checked on an Agilent 2100 Bioanalyzer. The TCR beta CDR3 regions were amplified from RNA transcripts. The TCR CDR3 was subjected to a first round of RT-PCR using the HTBI primer set and the Qiagen OneStep RT-PCR kit. The libraries were constructed in a second round of multiplex PCR and then size-selected and purified. Paired-end sequencing of the libraries was performed with 100 bp reads on an Illumina HiSeq2000. In the paper's pipeline: SOAPnuke was used to process the raw data, removing reads that contained adapters or uncalled bases, had a mean Phred below 15, or lacked an exact match to the constant primer or identifier. High-quality paired reads were merged with COPE v1.2.5, and unique nucleotide sequences were defined as clonotypes. Clonotypes were aligned to IMGT TRBV, TRBD and TRBJ reference segments using MiTCR v1.1. The analysis included only V-J combinations with a frequency above 0.0001, which together covered over 98% of the repertoires. The TCS score was defined as F50 (clonal expansion) divided by E x V (chaos), with BLOSUM62-based TCRdist calculated between CDR3 peptides within each V-J. Welch's t-statistics and random forest reduced roughly 530 V-J features to roughly 13, which were used in a naive Bayes classifier (R e1071). TCRdb reanalyzed the raw reads on its own, using fastp at Q25 for trimming and MiXCR for clone calling, and kept in-frame beta chains. Rows are combined by CDR3 protein, so each entry shows the most common genes and DNA. Clone size and V and J calls follow TCRdb, not the original study. The sample has 300,000 to 450,000 distinct CDR3 sequences on record, about a sixth of them singletons. The top ten hold around a third of the sample.

Measured from the cysteine to the phenylalanine, the CDR3 is 18 residues long. The only DNA kept is the CDR3, 54 bases in frame from the first base. The germline V gene provides CDR1 MDHEN and CDR2 SYDVKM. Clipping removes 5 bases from V and 5 bases from J, with 13 as the unmatched junction base count. Material: blood. Rearrangement joined TRBV28 to TRBJ2-3, with TRBD2 identical over 13 junction bases. The sequence derives from a woman under 40 with Graves' hyperthyroidism that later progressed to Graves' ophthalmopathy. For the CDR3, the sequence is CASSKPGLAGLGRDTQYF. The nucleotides are TGTGCCAGCAGTAAACCGGGACTAGCGGGATTGGGGAGAGATACGCAGTATTTT.